These 10 T cell receptor beta chains were all obtained from the same sample, sequenced in a study of PD-1 blockade in classical Hodgkin lymphoma. Time point meaning: cycle 4 day 1 (C4D1), after more than 5 weeks of nivolumab. Every patient had relapsed following autologous stem cell transplantation, and cohorts differed in brentuximab vedotin exposure. Only in-frame clones appear in the TCRdb table, and some are missing; sequencing was by immunoSEQ multiplex PCR. The sample has roughly 30,000 clones, around 85% seen once. The sample was peripheral blood mononuclear cells (PBMCs), taken before the fourth cycle of nivolumab. The receptors derive from a human donor with classical Hodgkin lymphoma.

The chain joins TRBV7-6 to TRBJ2-2; D is perhaps TRBD1 (6 bases). The V gene's germline CDR1 is SGHVS and CDR2 FNYEAQ. Trimming shortened V by 1 base and J by 4 bases, and 10 bases separated the two germline ends. This CDR3 is 15 amino acids long. The CDR3 protein is CASSLDRVATGELFF. In DNA form, the CDR3 reads TGTGCCAGCAGCTTAGACAGGGTGGCCACCGGGGAGCTGTTTTTT.

The chain carries TRBV30 and TRBJ2-5; TRBD2 is a possible D gene (6 bases). CDR1 GTSNPN and CDR2 SVGIG come from the germline V gene (reference sequence). V shed 4 bases and J shed 2 bases, with 11 bases lying between them. The CDR3 is 13 amino acids. The CDR3 DNA reads as TGTGCCTGGAACCGGGGGTCTCAAGAGACCCAGTACTTC. Translation: CAWNRGSQETQYF. The full variable domain, completed using reference TRBV30 and TRBJ2-5, is SQTIHQWPATLVQPVGSPLSLECTVEGTSNPNLYWYRQAAGRGLQLLFYSVGIGQISSEVPQNLSASRPQDRQFILSSKKLLLSDSGFYLCAWNRGSQETQYFGPGTRLLVL.

The chain employs TRBV7-6 and TRBJ1-1; a weak D match, TRBD1 (6 bases). The CDR3 contains 13 residues. With 7 bases removed from V and 1 base from J, the gap between germline ends came to 10 bases. Looked up from germline, CDR1 is SGHVS and CDR2 is FNYEAQ. CDR3 nucleotide sequence: TGTGCCAGCACCCTGGGGGCGAACACTGAAGCTTTCTTT. Translated: CASTLGANTEAFF.

The chain uses TRBV6-1 and TRBJ1-2; D not certain. Per germline, CDR1 MNHNS and CDR2 SASEGT. V was cut by 7 bases and J by 2 bases, with 5 bases left in between. The CDR3 sequence is 11 residues long. CDR3: CASTQNYGYTF. The CDR3 region has the DNA TGTGCCAGCACCCAGAACTATGGCTACACCTTC.

Only one count was recorded for this clone. This chain uses TRBV7-6 with TRBJ2-2; D perhaps matches TRBD2 (6 bases). Deletions cut 1 base from V and 5 bases from J, with 14 bases between. CDR1 is SGHVS, CDR2 FNYEAQ, per germline. The length of the CDR3 is 16 residues. The chain's CDR3 is CASSLVPSDGTGELFF. In DNA form, the CDR3 reads TGTGCCAGCAGCTTAGTCCCTAGCGATGGGACCGGGGAGCTGTTTTTT.

Within the sample, this clone is medium-sized (0.01 to 0.1%). The chain employs TRBV18 and TRBJ1-2; tentatively, D is TRBD1 (6 bases). Germline V gives CDR1 KGHSH, CDR2 LQKENI. Trimming removed 3 bases from V and 0 bases from J, with 14 bases in between. CDR3 length: 16 residues. The CDR3: CASSPVGQRTNYGYTF. The CDR3 nucleotides read TGTGCCAGCTCACCGGTAGGACAGCGGACTAACTATGGCTACACCTTC.

The chain is built from TRBV5-1 and TRBJ2-2; TRBD2 aligns across 14 bases. This CDR3 has 16 amino acids. The germline gives CDR1 SGHRS, CDR2 YFSETQ. Trimming removed 4 bases from V and 7 bases from J; junction bases left unmatched: 6. CDR3 protein: CASSTGLAGGFGELFF. DNA for the CDR3: TGCGCCAGCAGCACCGGACTAGCGGGAGGCTTCGGGGAGCTGTTTTTT.

J is TRBJ1-4 and V is TRBV21-1. TRBV21-1 is shown as a pseudogene. The CDR3 length is 12 residues. The CDR3 spells CASSRRGGKLFF. DNA for the CDR3: TGTGCCAGCAGCAGGCGGGGGGGAAAACTGTTTTTT.

The DNA for the CDR3 is TGTGCCAGCAGCGTAGACCGGAACACTGAAGCTTTCTTT. This codes for CASSVDRNTEAFF. The chain uses TRBV9 and TRBJ1-1; D unclear. V lost 0 bases and J lost 1, with 4 bases in between. Germline CDR1 is SGDLS and CDR2 is YYNGEE. CDR3 length equals 13 residues.

The chain is built from TRBV28 and TRBJ1-5; weak D call: TRBD1 (5 bases). The V gene's germline CDR1 is MDHEN and CDR2 SYDVKM. The CDR3 length is 17 residues. V was clipped by 5 bases and J by 7 bases, with 24 bases between them. The CDR3 sequence: CASSPNSGARRAQPQHF. CDR3 DNA sequence: TGTGCCAGCAGTCCCAACTCCGGGGCCAGAAGGGCACAGCCCCAGCATTTT.